This TCR beta chain was captured in a study of long-term antiretroviral therapy in people with HIV. This CDR3 has 14 amino acids. CDR1 is MGHRA, CDR2 YSYEKL, per germline. V lost 4 bases and J lost 4, with 12 bases in between. As for this clone: Its antigen remains unidentified.

General study points: Despite increasing after ART, diversity remained lower than that of transplant donor controls. Compared with controls, HIV repertoires showed narrower CDR3 length ranges.

Runs used v3.0 of the immunoSEQ assay and were done at survey level. Some clones are missing from TCRdb's copy, which holds only in-frame ones; the method was immunoSEQ multiplex PCR. Of about 33,000 clones listed, 60% to 85% are singletons. The genes are TRBV4-1 and TRBJ2-3; D remains ambiguous. The specimen comprised unsorted PBMCs, sampled 2 years after starting antiretroviral therapy. This clonotype originated in a woman between 45 and 65 years old with HIV. The CDR3 DNA reads as TGCGCCAGCAGCCTCCTGGGCGGTGCAGATACGCAGTATTTT. It is translated as CASSLLGGADTQYF.